This T cell receptor beta chain derives from a study of CD8 T cells in ankylosing spondylitis. General study findings and limits: Characteristic of ankylosing spondylitis blood, it appeared, was a TCR beta motif comprising several highly homologous variants. Matched synovial fluid from ankylosing spondylitis patients was reported to be enriched for disease-linked clones. Before this, some motif variants had been reported in reactive arthritis synovial fluid and blood.

Trimming shortened V by 0 bases and J by 5 bases, and 8 bases separated the two germline ends. The germline gives CDR1 SGHKS, CDR2 YYEKEE (reference sequence). The CDR3 consists of 14 residues. Ten or more counts support this clonotype. Its specificity is not known. Quantitative 5'-RACE with molecular barcodes produced the TCR beta libraries. MiXCR was run by TCRdb on the 5' RACE reads, yielding one entry per CDR3 protein. The sample has 100,000 to 150,000 distinct CDR3 sequences, roughly a tenth seen once. This chain links TRBV5-5 with TRBJ2-2; perhaps TRBD1 as D (5 bases). The source is a male donor with ankylosing spondylitis or in good health (not recorded which). Sequencing input: blood, either unsorted or a sorted T cell fraction (not recorded which). CDR3 sequence: CASSLGQGTGELFF. In nucleotides, the CDR3 is TGTGCCAGCAGCTTGGGGCAGGGTACCGGGGAGCTGTTTTTT.